This is a list of T cell receptor beta chains from one sample in a study of T cells in localized non-small cell lung cancer. TCRdb's table, derived via immunoSEQ multiplex PCR, lists solely in-frame clones and lacks some. The profile shows about 41,000 clones, more than 85% of them singletons. Here the sequenced sample was peripheral blood, taken before any cancer treatment. Receptor source: a woman aged 18 to 55 with stage III lung adenocarcinoma. Each CDR3 is given with its conserved first and last residue. The D gene is left open where the match is weak. The size field is filled for only some rows; it gives once, few, many or a size class.

J gene: TRBJ2-1; clone size: -; V gene: TRBV7-6; D gene: TRBD2; CDR3 DNA: TGTGCCAGCAGCTTAGGGAGAGCGGGGTCGCCCAATGAGCAGTTCTTC; CDR3 protein: CASSLGRAGSPNEQFF
J gene: TRBJ1-3; clone size: -; V gene: TRBV5-1; D gene: TRBD1; CDR3 DNA: TGCGCCAGCAGCTCGACAGGGGGCTCTGGAAACACCATATATTTT; CDR3 protein: CASSSTGGSGNTIYF
J gene: TRBJ2-5; clone size: -; V gene: TRBV7-6; D gene: -; CDR3 DNA: TGTGCCAGCACCCCCCAGCGAGGGCAAGAGACCCAGTACTTC; CDR3 protein: CASTPQRGQETQYF
J gene: TRBJ2-1; clone size: -; V gene: TRBV19; D gene: TRBD2; CDR3 DNA: TGTGCCAGTAGTATCACTAGCGGGGGGGCCTCCTACAATGAGCAGTTCTTC; CDR3 protein: CASSITSGGASYNEQFF
J gene: TRBJ1-1; clone size: -; V gene: TRBV19; D gene: -; CDR3 DNA: TGTGCCAGTAGCTACGGGGACACTTTGAACACTGAAGCTTTCTTT; CDR3 protein: CASSYGDTLNTEAFF
J gene: TRBJ1-1; clone size: -; V gene: TRBV7-9; D gene: -; CDR3 DNA: TGTGCCAGCAGCTTAATGGGGGCGCGGGACACTGAAGCTTTCTTT; CDR3 protein: CASSLMGARDTEAFF
J gene: TRBJ2-1; clone size: once; V gene: TRBV19; D gene: TRBD2; CDR3 DNA: TGTGCCAGTACCACTAGCGGGGAGAGCTCCTACAATGAGCAGTTCTTC; CDR3 protein: CASTTSGESSYNEQFF
J gene: TRBJ2-5; clone size: -; V gene: TRBV11-2; D gene: TRBD2; CDR3 DNA: TGTGCCAGCAGCGTGGGACTAGCGGGGGGCGGGGAGACCCAGTACTTC; CDR3 protein: CASSVGLAGGGETQYF
J gene: TRBJ2-1; clone size: -; V gene: TRBV4-2; D gene: -; CDR3 DNA: TGTGCCAGCAGCCAAGAATATGGCTTCGGGGTTGTCTCCTACAATGAGCAGTTCTTC; CDR3 protein: CASSQEYGFGVVSYNEQFF
J gene: TRBJ1-1; clone size: -; V gene: TRBV2; D gene: -; CDR3 DNA: TGTGCCAGCAGTGGGGACGGAGCTGAAGCTTTCTTT; CDR3 protein: CASSGDGAEAFF
J gene: TRBJ2-7; clone size: -; V gene: TRBV13; D gene: -; CDR3 DNA: TGTGCCAGCAGCTTAGACAGGACCGAGCAGTACTTC; CDR3 protein: CASSLDRTEQYF
J gene: TRBJ2-3; clone size: -; V gene: TRBV27; D gene: TRBD2; CDR3 DNA: TGTGCCAGCAGTTTTCTGTTAGCGGGGGCGTCCACAGATACGCAGTATTTT; CDR3 protein: CASSFLLAGASTDTQYF
J gene: TRBJ1-5; clone size: -; V gene: TRBV6-1; D gene: -; CDR3 DNA: TGTGCCAGCAGTGTATACAAGGAACGCAATCAGCCCCAGCATTTT; CDR3 protein: CASSVYKERNQPQHF
J gene: TRBJ1-2; clone size: -; V gene: TRBV11-2; D gene: TRBD1; CDR3 DNA: TGTGCCAGCAGCCAGTCTCCCGGGACAGGTGCTACCTTC; CDR3 protein: CASSQSPGTGATF
J gene: TRBJ2-1; clone size: -; V gene: TRBV12-1; D gene: -; CDR3 DNA: TGTGCCAGCAGTAGACGACAGGGAAATGAGCAGTTCTTC; CDR3 protein: CASSRRQGNEQFF
J gene: TRBJ1-5; clone size: medium-sized; V gene: TRBV18; D gene: TRBD1; CDR3 DNA: TGTGCCAGCTCACCACAGGGGGCGGGCAATCAGCCCCAGCATTTT; CDR3 protein: CASSPQGAGNQPQHF
J gene: TRBJ2-1; clone size: few; V gene: TRBV6-5; D gene: -; CDR3 DNA: TGTGCCAGCAGTTACTCGAAGACATACAATGAGCAGTTCTTC; CDR3 protein: CASSYSKTYNEQFF
J gene: TRBJ2-5; clone size: once; V gene: TRBV5-6; D gene: TRBD1; CDR3 DNA: TGTGCCAGCAGCCGCCGGGCAGGGGGCGCTGAGACCCAGTACTTC; CDR3 protein: CASSRRAGGAETQYF
J gene: TRBJ2-2; clone size: -; V gene: TRBV7-3; D gene: -; CDR3 DNA: TGTGCCAGCAGCTTAGCCCAGGTCGGGGAGCTGTTTTTT; CDR3 protein: CASSLAQVGELFF
J gene: TRBJ1-1; clone size: -; V gene: TRBV6-4; D gene: -; CDR3 DNA: TGTGCCAGCAGTGACTCGGACCGAACTGAAGCTTTCTTT; CDR3 protein: CASSDSDRTEAFF
J gene: TRBJ1-5; clone size: once; V gene: TRBV6-1; D gene: -; CDR3 DNA: TGTGCCAGTGCGCCGAGACACGCGGTCAATCAGCCCCAGCATTTT; CDR3 protein: CASAPRHAVNQPQHF
J gene: TRBJ2-5; clone size: -; V gene: TRBV14; D gene: TRBD1; CDR3 DNA: TGTGCCAGCAGCCGACAATGGACAGGGGGTCCAGAGACCCAGTACTTC; CDR3 protein: CASSRQWTGGPETQYF
J gene: TRBJ1-1; clone size: -; V gene: TRBV9; D gene: -; CDR3 DNA: TGTGCCAGCAGCCTAGGAGGCGGTAACACTGAAGCTTTCTTT; CDR3 protein: CASSLGGGNTEAFF
J gene: TRBJ2-7; clone size: -; V gene: TRBV4-2; D gene: TRBD1; CDR3 DNA: TGTGCCAGCAGCCAAGGAGGGACAGGGTCCTACGAGCAGTACTTC; CDR3 protein: CASSQGGTGSYEQYF
J gene: TRBJ2-7; clone size: -; V gene: TRBV2; D gene: -; CDR3 DNA: TGTGCCAGCAAGGTGGAAGGGCAGACGGCCTACGAGCAGTACTTC; CDR3 protein: CASKVEGQTAYEQYF
J gene: TRBJ1-4; clone size: -; V gene: TRBV7-9; D gene: TRBD1; CDR3 DNA: TGTGCCAGCAGCTATTCGACAGGGTCAGGCTATAATGAAAAACTGTTTTTT; CDR3 protein: CASSYSTGSGYNEKLFF
J gene: TRBJ1-2; clone size: -; V gene: TRBV28; D gene: -; CDR3 DNA: TGTGCCAGCAGTTTACTCGGGGCTTTGGGCTACACCTTC; CDR3 protein: CASSLLGALGYTF
J gene: TRBJ1-1; clone size: -; V gene: TRBV7-3; D gene: TRBD1; CDR3 DNA: TGTGCCAGCAGCCCGGCTCCGGGACAGGGGACTGAAGCTTTCTTT; CDR3 protein: CASSPAPGQGTEAFF
J gene: TRBJ2-3; clone size: once; V gene: TRBV2; D gene: TRBD2; CDR3 DNA: TGTGCCAGTTGCCCGCGACCGGGACTAGCCGCAGATACGCAGTATTTT; CDR3 protein: CASCPRPGLAADTQYF
J gene: TRBJ2-7; clone size: -; V gene: TRBV6-5; D gene: TRBD1; CDR3 DNA: TGTGCCAGCAGTACATTCGGGACAGGGGCCGAGCAGTACTTC; CDR3 protein: CASSTFGTGAEQYF
J gene: TRBJ2-1; clone size: -; V gene: TRBV7-2; D gene: -; CDR3 DNA: TGTGCCAGCAGCTTCGGGGGTGTAGGTAGGAATGAGCAGTTCTTC; CDR3 protein: CASSFGGVGRNEQFF
J gene: TRBJ2-3; clone size: -; V gene: TRBV5-1; D gene: -; CDR3 DNA: TGCGCCAGCAGCGGGAACAGAACCACAGATACGCAGTATTTT; CDR3 protein: CASSGNRTTDTQYF
J gene: TRBJ1-1; clone size: -; V gene: TRBV7-9; D gene: TRBD1; CDR3 DNA: TGTGCCAGCAGCCCCCAGGGACAGGGCGGGGCTGAAGCTTTCTTT; CDR3 protein: CASSPQGQGGAEAFF
J gene: TRBJ1-4; clone size: -; V gene: TRBV5-5; D gene: -; CDR3 DNA: TGTGCCAGCAGCTTGGCTCAGAGCAAAAATGAAAAACTGTTTTTT; CDR3 protein: CASSLAQSKNEKLFF
J gene: TRBJ1-5; clone size: once; V gene: TRBV25-1; D gene: TRBD1; CDR3 DNA: TGTGCCAGCAGACAGGGGAATCAGCCCCAGCATTTT; CDR3 protein: CASRQGNQPQHF
J gene: TRBJ1-4; clone size: -; V gene: TRBV19; D gene: -; CDR3 DNA: TGTGCCAGTAGTATCCACAGGGATAATGAAAAACTGTTTTTT; CDR3 protein: CASSIHRDNEKLFF
J gene: TRBJ2-5; clone size: -; V gene: TRBV7-9; D gene: -; CDR3 DNA: TGTGCCAGCAGTTCACAGGGAGAGACCCAGTACTTC; CDR3 protein: CASSSQGETQYF
J gene: TRBJ1-1; clone size: -; V gene: TRBV5-1; D gene: -; CDR3 DNA: TGCGCCAGCAGTAGAGAGGGAACGGATACTGAAGCTTTCTTT; CDR3 protein: CASSREGTDTEAFF
J gene: TRBJ1-1; clone size: -; V gene: TRBV18; D gene: TRBD1; CDR3 DNA: TGTGCCAGCTCACCACCGAGCACAGGGGGGCTCACTGAAGCTTTCTTT; CDR3 protein: CASSPPSTGGLTEAFF
J gene: TRBJ2-5; clone size: -; V gene: TRBV5-1; D gene: -; CDR3 DNA: TGCGCCAGCAGCTTGGCCCTGACCAAGGAGACCCAGTACTTC; CDR3 protein: CASSLALTKETQYF
J gene: TRBJ2-2; clone size: medium-sized; V gene: TRBV4-1; D gene: -; CDR3 DNA: TGCGCCAGCAGCCAGGATCAGGAGCTGTTTTTT; CDR3 protein: CASSQDQELFF
J gene: TRBJ1-5; clone size: -; V gene: TRBV4-1; D gene: TRBD1; CDR3 DNA: TGCGCCAGCAGCCATGAAACGGGACAGGGCATCGGGAGCAATCAGCCCCAGCATTTT; CDR3 protein: CASSHETGQGIGSNQPQHF
J gene: TRBJ2-2; clone size: -; V gene: TRBV30; D gene: TRBD2; CDR3 DNA: TGTGCCTGGAGCAGACTAGCGGGGCGCACCGGGGAGCTGTTTTTT; CDR3 protein: CAWSRLAGRTGELFF
J gene: TRBJ1-2; clone size: once; V gene: TRBV21-1; D gene: -; CDR3 DNA: TGTGCCAGCAGAAGGACAGGTCTCGCCTTC; CDR3 protein: CASRRTGLAF
J gene: TRBJ2-1; clone size: -; V gene: TRBV27; D gene: -; CDR3 DNA: TGTGCCAGCAGTCGGGCCGAACTCTACAATGAGCAGTTCTTC; CDR3 protein: CASSRAELYNEQFF
J gene: TRBJ2-3; clone size: -; V gene: TRBV7-2; D gene: -; CDR3 DNA: TGTGCCAGCAGCTTTAAGGGGGGTGGCACAGATACGCAGTATTTT; CDR3 protein: CASSFKGGGTDTQYF
J gene: TRBJ1-3; clone size: -; V gene: TRBV7-2; D gene: -; CDR3 DNA: TGTGCCAGCAGCAGGAGCAGCTCTGGAAACACCATATATTTT; CDR3 protein: CASSRSSSGNTIYF
J gene: TRBJ2-3; clone size: -; V gene: TRBV18; D gene: TRBD1; CDR3 DNA: TGTGCCAGCTCACCCGGGACAGGGGCGACAGATACGCAGTATTTT; CDR3 protein: CASSPGTGATDTQYF
J gene: TRBJ2-3; clone size: once; V gene: TRBV11-1; D gene: -; CDR3 DNA: TGTGCCAGCAGCCGAACTTGGACTTATACGGATACGCAGTATTTT; CDR3 protein: CASSRTWTYTDTQYF
J gene: TRBJ2-7; clone size: -; V gene: TRBV5-6; D gene: -; CDR3 DNA: TGTGCCAGCAGCTTGGGGGGCACTTACGAGCAGTACTTC; CDR3 protein: CASSLGGTYEQYF
J gene: TRBJ1-2; clone size: -; V gene: TRBV15; D gene: -; CDR3 DNA: TGTGCCACCAGCAGAGTTGGCCAGGGTAATGGCTACACCTTC; CDR3 protein: CATSRVGQGNGYTF
J gene: TRBJ2-1; clone size: -; V gene: TRBV7-9; D gene: TRBD2; CDR3 DNA: TGTGCCAGCAGCCCCGGGACTAGCGGGGCTAATGAGCAGTTCTTC; CDR3 protein: CASSPGTSGANEQFF
J gene: TRBJ2-6; clone size: -; V gene: TRBV2; D gene: -; CDR3 DNA: TGTGCCAGCCACCCACCAGGGTATCGGATCTCTGGGGCCAACGTCCTGACTTTC; CDR3 protein: CASHPPGYRISGANVLTF
J gene: TRBJ1-2; clone size: -; V gene: TRBV18; D gene: -; CDR3 DNA: TGTGCCAGCTCACCTTCCGGGACGGCAAGCTATGGCTACACCTTC; CDR3 protein: CASSPSGTASYGYTF